This T cell receptor (beta chain) was retrieved from a study of T-cell memory formation after mild COVID-19. Study context: Among the donors, TCR clusters were largely specific to each donor.

The CDR3 sequence is 14 residues long. V lost 7 bases to trimming and J lost 4 bases, with 13 bases between them. The germline gives CDR1 MDHEN, CDR2 SYDVKM. In regard to this clonotype: Its target is not known.

TCRdb re-analysed the 5' RACE reads in MiXCR, keeping a single row per CDR3 protein. Counted here are some 350,000 distinct CDR3 sequences, roughly 15% occurring once; the ten biggest clones make up around 24%. Notes on the study in general: Pre-infection memory harbored some responding clones, suggesting cross-reactive memory joined.

Sequencing was carried out using PBMCs or a T cell subset sorted from them (not recorded which). The chain has TRBV28 and TRBJ2-2; no clear D. The source is a man younger than 30 who had mild COVID-19 (a few samples of this study predate the infection). Cell type and time point are not known. The CDR3 DNA follows: TGTGCCAGCATGGGCAGCCTGCTCACCGGGGAGCTGTTTTTT. It encodes CASMGSLLTGELFF.